The T cell receptor (beta chain) described here comes from a study of blood T cell repertoires in COVID-19. As for the study in general: The origin of the acute and convalescent COVID-19 samples was the United States, Italy and Spain. In each case, the material was cDNA or gDNA derived from T cells, B-cell-depleted T cells, or PBMCs.

The sample holds one count of this clone. CDR1 SGHRS and CDR2 YFSETQ come from the germline V gene. V gave up 1 base and J gave up 5 bases; unmatched junction bases: 3. There are 15 residues in the CDR3. Authors' data handling: Estimated nucleated cell counts came from reference gene primer amplification. Some clones are missing from TCRdb's copy, which holds only in-frame ones; the method was immunoSEQ multiplex PCR. V and J calls and clone size are as listed in that table; D and trimming were resolved from the DNA. The table records roughly 80,000 clones, 80% to 90% of them present only once. This TCR was sampled from a man aged 50 to 60 with active COVID-19. The chain combines TRBV5-1 with TRBJ1-6; 7 positions match TRBD1. Input material: peripheral blood. CDR3: CASSLSTGNNSPLHF. The CDR3, as DNA: TGCGCCAGCAGCTTGTCGACAGGGAATAATTCACCCCTCCACTTT. The variable domain in full, with the rest retrieved from reference TRBV5-1 and TRBJ1-6, is KAGVTQTPRYLIKTRGQQVTLSCSPISGHRSVSWYQQTPGQGLQFLFEYFSETQRNKGNFPGRFSGRQFSNSRSEMNVSTLELGDSALYLCASSLSTGNNSPLHFGNGTRLTVT.